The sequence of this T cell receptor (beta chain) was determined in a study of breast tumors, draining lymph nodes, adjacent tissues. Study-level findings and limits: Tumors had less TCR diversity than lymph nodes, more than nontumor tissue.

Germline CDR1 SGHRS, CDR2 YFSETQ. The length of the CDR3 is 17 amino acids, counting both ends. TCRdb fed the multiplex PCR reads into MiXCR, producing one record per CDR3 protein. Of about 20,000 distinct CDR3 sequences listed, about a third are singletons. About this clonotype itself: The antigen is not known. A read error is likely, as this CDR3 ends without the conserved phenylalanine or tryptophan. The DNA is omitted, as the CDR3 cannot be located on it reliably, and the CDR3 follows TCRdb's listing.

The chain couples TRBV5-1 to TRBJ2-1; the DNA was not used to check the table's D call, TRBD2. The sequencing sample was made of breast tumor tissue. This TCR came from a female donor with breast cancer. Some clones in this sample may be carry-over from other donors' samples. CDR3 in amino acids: CASSLSPLAGSYNERFL.